In this sample, the clone carrying this TCR beta chain turned up many times. Assay: immunoSEQ multiplex PCR; the TCRdb copy retains only in-frame clones and omits some. The sample gives 40,000 to 45,000 clones, none seen only once, and the top ten clones hold 10%. These data come from a study of T cell clonality in common variable immunodeficiency. The sequence derives from a person between 18 and 75 years old in good health. Sequenced sample: peripheral blood mononuclear cells.

The CDR3 here is CASSARGRYEQYF. CDR3 DNA (partial): TGTGCCAGCAGCGCCAGGGGCCGCTACGAG. The chain recombines TRBV5-4 with TRBJ2-7, with D perhaps matching TRBD1 (6 bases). The observed sequence ends 3 residues before the CDR3 terminus, with the missing tail filled in from the germline J gene. There are 13 residues in the CDR3. Germline CDR1 and CDR2: SGHNT and YYREEE (reference sequence). V lost 4 bases to trimming and J lost 3 bases, with 11 bases between them.